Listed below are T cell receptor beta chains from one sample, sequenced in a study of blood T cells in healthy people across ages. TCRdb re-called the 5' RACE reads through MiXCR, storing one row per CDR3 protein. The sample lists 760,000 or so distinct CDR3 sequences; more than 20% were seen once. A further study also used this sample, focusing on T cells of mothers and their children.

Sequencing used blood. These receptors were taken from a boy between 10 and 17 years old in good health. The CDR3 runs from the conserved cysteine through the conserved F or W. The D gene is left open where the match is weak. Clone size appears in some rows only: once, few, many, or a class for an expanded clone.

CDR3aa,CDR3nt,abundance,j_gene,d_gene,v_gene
CASRAGEMTEAFF,TGTGCCAGCAGGGCAGGGGAGATGACTGAAGCTTTCTTT,.,TRBJ1-1,.,TRBV2
CASSAGTGVPNEQFF,TGTGCCAGCTCAGCCGGGACAGGGGTACCGAATGAGCAGTTCTTC,.,TRBJ2-1,TRBD1,TRBV18
CASSLDQGTETQYF,TGTGCCAGCAGCTTAGACCAGGGAACAGAGACCCAGTACTTC,few,TRBJ2-5,.,TRBV7-2
CASSPGPRPPNEQFF,TGTGCCAGCAGCCCCGGTCCGCGCCCTCCCAATGAGCAGTTCTTC,few,TRBJ2-1,.,TRBV7-9
CASRLDGSEQYF,TGTGCCAGCAGGTTAGATGGAAGCGAGCAGTACTTC,.,TRBJ2-7,.,TRBV6-1
CASSLRQGATTNEKLFF,TGTGCCAGCAGCTTACGTCAGGGGGCTACAACTAATGAAAAACTGTTTTTT,.,TRBJ1-4,TRBD1,TRBV7-6
CASSNEKTYEQYF,TGTGCCAGCAGCAATGAAAAAACCTACGAGCAGTACTTC,.,TRBJ2-7,.,TRBV7-2
CASSLGLAGVTGGEQFF,TGTGCCAGCAGCTTGGGACTAGCGGGGGTGACGGGCGGTGAGCAGTTCTTC,few,TRBJ2-1,TRBD2,TRBV11-2
CSARSQRGAYEQYF,TGCAGTGCTAGGAGCCAGCGGGGAGCCTACGAGCAGTACTTC,.,TRBJ2-7,TRBD2,TRBV20-1
CASSKESETQYF,TGTGCCAGCAGCAAAGAAAGTGAGACCCAGTACTTC,.,TRBJ2-5,.,TRBV5-6
CASSLGVLTMENIQYF,TGTGCCAGCAGTTTAGGGGTACTCACTATGGAAAACATTCAGTACTTC,.,TRBJ2-4,.,TRBV28
CASSSFMNGNYEQYF,TGCGCCAGCAGCTCCTTCATGAACGGTAACTACGAGCAGTACTTC,.,TRBJ2-7,.,TRBV5-1
CSVVGLAVPLVSYNEQFF,TGCAGTGTTGTAGGACTAGCGGTCCCGCTCGTCTCCTACAATGAGCAGTTCTTC,few,TRBJ2-1,TRBD2,TRBV20-1
CASSQPRQAYGYTF,TGCGCCAGCAGCCAACCACGACAGGCTTATGGCTACACCTTC,few,TRBJ1-2,.,TRBV4-1